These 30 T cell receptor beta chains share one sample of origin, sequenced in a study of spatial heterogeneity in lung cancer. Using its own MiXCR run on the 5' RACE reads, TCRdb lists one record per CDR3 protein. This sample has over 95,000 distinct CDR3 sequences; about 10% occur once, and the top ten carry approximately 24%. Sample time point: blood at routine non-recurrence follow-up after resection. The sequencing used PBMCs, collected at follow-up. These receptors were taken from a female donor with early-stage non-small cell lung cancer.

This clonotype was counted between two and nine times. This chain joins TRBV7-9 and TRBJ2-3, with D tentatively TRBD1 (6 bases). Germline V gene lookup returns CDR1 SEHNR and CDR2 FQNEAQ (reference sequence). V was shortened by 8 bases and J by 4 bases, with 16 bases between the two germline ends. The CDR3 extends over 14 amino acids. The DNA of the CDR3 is TGTGCCAGCGTTCTCGGGCAGGGGCCAGATACGCAGTATTTT. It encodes CASVLGQGPDTQYF. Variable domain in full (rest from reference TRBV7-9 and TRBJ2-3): DTGVSQNPRHKITKRGQNVTFRCDPISEHNRLYWYRQTLGQGPEFLTYFQNEAQLEKSRLLSDRFSAERPKGSFSTLEIQRTEQGDSAMYLCASVLGQGPDTQYFGPGTRLTVL.

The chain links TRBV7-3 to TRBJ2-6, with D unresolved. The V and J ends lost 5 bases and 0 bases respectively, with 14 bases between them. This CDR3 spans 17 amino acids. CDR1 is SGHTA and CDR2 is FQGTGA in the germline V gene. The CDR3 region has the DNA TGTGCCAGCAGCCCCAACCCCCAAGCCTCTGGGGCCAACGTCCTGACTTTC. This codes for CASSPNPQASGANVLTF.

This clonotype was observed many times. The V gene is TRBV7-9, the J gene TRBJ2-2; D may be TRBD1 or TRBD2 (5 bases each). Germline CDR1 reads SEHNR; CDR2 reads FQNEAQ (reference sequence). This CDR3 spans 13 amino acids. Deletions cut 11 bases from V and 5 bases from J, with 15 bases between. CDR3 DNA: TGTGCCCCCGGGACCAGCGATACCGGGGAGCTGTTTTTT. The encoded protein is CAPGTSDTGELFF.

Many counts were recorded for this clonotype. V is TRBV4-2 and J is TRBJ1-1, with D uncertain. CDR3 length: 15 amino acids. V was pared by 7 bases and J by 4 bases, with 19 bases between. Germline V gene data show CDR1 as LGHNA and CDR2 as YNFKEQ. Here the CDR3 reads CASTRELREGTEAFF. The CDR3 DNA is TGTGCCAGCACCCGTGAGCTAAGGGAGGGCACTGAAGCTTTCTTT.

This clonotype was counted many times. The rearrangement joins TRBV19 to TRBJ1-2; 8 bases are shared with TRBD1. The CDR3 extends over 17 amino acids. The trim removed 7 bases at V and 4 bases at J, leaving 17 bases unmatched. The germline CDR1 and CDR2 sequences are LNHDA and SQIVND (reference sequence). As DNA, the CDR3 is TGTGCCAGTACCATAAGACACAGGGGGAAGAGTACCTATGGCTACACCTTC. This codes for CASTIRHRGKSTYGYTF.

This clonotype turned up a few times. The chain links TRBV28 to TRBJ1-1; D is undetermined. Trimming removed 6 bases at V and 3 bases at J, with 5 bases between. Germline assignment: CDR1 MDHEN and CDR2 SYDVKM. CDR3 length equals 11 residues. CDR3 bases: TGTGCCAGCAGCAAAGACACTGAAGCTTTCTTT. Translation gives CASSKDTEAFF. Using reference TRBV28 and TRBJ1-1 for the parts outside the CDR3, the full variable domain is DVKVTQSSRYLVKRTGEKVFLECVQDMDHENMFWYRQDPGLGLRLIYFSYDVKMKEKGDIPEGYSVSREKKERFSLILESASTNQTSMYLCASSKDTEAFFGQGTRLTVV.

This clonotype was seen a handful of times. CDR3 region: CASSLVRGTSGNNEQFF. CDR3 DNA: TGCGCCAGCAGCTTGGTTCGCGGGACTAGCGGGAACAATGAGCAGTTCTTC. The chain combines TRBV5-1 with TRBJ2-1; 13 bases fit TRBD2. Trimming removed 0 bases from V and 5 bases from J; junction bases left unmatched: 5. CDR1 SGHRS and CDR2 YFSETQ come from the germline V gene. The CDR3 contains 17 residues.

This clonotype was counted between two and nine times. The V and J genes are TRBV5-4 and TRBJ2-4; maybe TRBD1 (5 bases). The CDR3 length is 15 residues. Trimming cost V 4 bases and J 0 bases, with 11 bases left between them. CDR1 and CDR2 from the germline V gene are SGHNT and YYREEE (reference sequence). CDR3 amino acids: CASSKDIIAKNIQYF. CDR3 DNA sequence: TGTGCCAGCAGCAAGGACATAATAGCCAAAAACATTCAGTACTTC.

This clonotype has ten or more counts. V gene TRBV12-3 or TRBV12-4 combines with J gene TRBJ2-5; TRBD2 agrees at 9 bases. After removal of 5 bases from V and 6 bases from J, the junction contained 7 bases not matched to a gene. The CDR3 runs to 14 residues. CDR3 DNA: TGTGCCAGCAGTCCAGCGGGAGGTGGACAGACCCAGTACTTC. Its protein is CASSPAGGGQTQYF.

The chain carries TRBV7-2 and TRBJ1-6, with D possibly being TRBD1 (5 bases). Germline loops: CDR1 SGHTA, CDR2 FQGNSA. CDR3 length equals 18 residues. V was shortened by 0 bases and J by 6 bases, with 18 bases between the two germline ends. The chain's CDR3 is CASSLAFQGSYRNSPLHF. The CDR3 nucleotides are TGTGCCAGCAGCTTAGCTTTCCAGGGATCATATCGTAATTCACCCCTCCACTTT.

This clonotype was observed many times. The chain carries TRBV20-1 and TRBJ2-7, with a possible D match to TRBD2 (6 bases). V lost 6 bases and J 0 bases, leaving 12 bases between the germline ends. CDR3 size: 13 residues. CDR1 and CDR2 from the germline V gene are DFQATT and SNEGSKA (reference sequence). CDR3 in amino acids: CSALAPSSYEQYF. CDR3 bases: TGCAGTGCCCTAGCGCCGAGCTCCTACGAGCAGTACTTC.

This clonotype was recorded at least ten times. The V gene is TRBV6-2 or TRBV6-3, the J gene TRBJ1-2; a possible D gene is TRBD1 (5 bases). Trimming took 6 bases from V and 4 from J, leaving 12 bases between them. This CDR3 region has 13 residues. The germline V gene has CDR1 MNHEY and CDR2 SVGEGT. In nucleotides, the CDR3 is TGTGCCAGCAGAGACAGTACCTCCTATGGCTACACCTTC. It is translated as CASRDSTSYGYTF.

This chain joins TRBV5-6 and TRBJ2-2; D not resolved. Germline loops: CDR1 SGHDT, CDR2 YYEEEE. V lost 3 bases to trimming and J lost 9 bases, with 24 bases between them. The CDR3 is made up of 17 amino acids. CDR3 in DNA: TGTGCCAGCAGCTCTATGGCCGTTTCGCATAATATATGGGAGCTGTTTTTT. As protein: CASSSMAVSHNIWELFF.

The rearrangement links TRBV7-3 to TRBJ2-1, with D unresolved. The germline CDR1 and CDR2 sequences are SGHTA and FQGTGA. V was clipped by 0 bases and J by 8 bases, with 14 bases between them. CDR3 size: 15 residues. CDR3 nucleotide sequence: TGTGCCAGCAGCTTAACAAGCCGCTGGATCGATGAGCAGTTCTTC. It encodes CASSLTSRWIDEQFF. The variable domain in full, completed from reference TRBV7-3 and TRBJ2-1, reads GAGVSQTPSNKVTEKGKYVELRCDPISGHTALYWYRQSLGQGPEFLIYFQGTGAADDSGLPNDRFFAVRPEGSVSTLKIQRTERGDSAVYLCASSLTSRWIDEQFFGPGTRLTVL.

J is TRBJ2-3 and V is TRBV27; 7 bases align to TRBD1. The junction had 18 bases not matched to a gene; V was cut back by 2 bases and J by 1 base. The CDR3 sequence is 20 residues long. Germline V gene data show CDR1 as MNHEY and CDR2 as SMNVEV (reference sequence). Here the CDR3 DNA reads TGTGCCAGCAGTTTACTCGGGACAGTTAGTTCGGGACGCCGCACAGATACGCAGTATTTT. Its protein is CASSLLGTVSSGRRTDTQYF.

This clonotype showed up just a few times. The CDR3 region has the DNA TGTGCCAGCAAGATGGGGGGAGTGGCCGCAGATACGCAGTATTTT. Translation gives CASKMGGVAADTQYF. The chain couples TRBV2 to TRBJ2-3; possible D gene TRBD2, 6 bases. Trimming cost V 7 bases and J 4 bases, with 18 bases left between them. This CDR3 is built from 15 residues. Looked up from germline, CDR1 is SNHLY and CDR2 is FYNNEI.

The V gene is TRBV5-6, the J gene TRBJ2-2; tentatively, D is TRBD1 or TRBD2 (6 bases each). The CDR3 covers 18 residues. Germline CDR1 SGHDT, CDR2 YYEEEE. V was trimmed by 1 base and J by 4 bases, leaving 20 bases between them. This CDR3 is CASSLPVGGPISTGELFF. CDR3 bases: TGTGCCAGCAGCTTGCCAGTAGGGGGGCCGATCTCCACCGGGGAGCTGTTTTTT.

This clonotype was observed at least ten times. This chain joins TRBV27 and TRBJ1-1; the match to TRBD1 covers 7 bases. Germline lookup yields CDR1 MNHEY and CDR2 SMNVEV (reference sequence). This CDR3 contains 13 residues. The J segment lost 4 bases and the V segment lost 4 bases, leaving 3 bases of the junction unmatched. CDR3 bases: TGTGCCAGCAGTTCCAGGGGGAGCACTGAAGCTTTCTTT. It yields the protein CASSSRGSTEAFF.

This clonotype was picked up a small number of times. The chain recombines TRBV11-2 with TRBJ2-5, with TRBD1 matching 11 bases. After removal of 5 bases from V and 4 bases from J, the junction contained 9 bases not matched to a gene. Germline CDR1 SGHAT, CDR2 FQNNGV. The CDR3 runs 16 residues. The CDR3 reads CASSPQSGQGGETQYF. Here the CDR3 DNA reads TGTGCCAGCAGCCCCCAATCGGGACAGGGGGGAGAGACCCAGTACTTC.

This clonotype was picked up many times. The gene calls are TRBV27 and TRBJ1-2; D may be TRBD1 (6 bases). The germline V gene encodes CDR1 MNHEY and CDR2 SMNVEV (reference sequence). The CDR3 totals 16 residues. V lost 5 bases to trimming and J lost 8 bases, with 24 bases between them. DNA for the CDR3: TGTGCCAGCAGTCCCTTAACCACCCGGGACATAAAGGGCTACACCTTC. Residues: CASSPLTTRDIKGYTF.

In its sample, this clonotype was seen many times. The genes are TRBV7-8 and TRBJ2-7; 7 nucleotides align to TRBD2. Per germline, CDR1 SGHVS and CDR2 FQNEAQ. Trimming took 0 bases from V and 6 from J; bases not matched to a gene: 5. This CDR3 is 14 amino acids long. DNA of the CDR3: TGTGCCAGCAGCTTAGCCGGCCTAGCGGCCGAGCAGTACGTC. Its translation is CASSLAGLAAEQYV.

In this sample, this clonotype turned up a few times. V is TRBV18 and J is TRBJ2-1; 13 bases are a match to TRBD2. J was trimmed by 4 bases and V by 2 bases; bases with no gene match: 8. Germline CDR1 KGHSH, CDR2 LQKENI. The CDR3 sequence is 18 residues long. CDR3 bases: TGTGCCAGCTCACCAAGGACTAGCGGGAGAAATTTGTACAATGAGCAGTTCTTC. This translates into CASSPRTSGRNLYNEQFF. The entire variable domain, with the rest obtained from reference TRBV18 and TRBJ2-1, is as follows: NAGVMQNPRHLVRRRGQEARLRCSPMKGHSHVYWYRQLPEEGLKFMVYLQKENIIDESGMPKERFSAEFPKEGPSILRIQQVVRGDSAAYFCASSPRTSGRNLYNEQFFGPGTRLTVL.

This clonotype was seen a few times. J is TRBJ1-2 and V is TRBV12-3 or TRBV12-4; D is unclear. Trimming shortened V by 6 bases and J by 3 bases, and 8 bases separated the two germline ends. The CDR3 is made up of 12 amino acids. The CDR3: CASRSGHYGYTF. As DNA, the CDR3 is TGTGCCAGCAGATCCGGGCACTATGGCTACACCTTC.

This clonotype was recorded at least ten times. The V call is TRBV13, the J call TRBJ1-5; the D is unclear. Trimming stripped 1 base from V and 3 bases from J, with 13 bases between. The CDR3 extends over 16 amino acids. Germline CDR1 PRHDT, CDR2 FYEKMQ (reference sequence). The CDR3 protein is CASSLVPGPFNQPQHF. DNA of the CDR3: TGTGCCAGCAGCTTAGTCCCCGGACCGTTCAATCAGCCCCAGCATTTT.

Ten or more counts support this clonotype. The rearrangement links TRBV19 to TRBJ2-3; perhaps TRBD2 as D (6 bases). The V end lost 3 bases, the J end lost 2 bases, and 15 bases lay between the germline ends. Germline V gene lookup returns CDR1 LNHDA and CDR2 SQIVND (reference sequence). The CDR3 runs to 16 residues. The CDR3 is CASSMGGARSTDTQYF. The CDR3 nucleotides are TGTGCCAGTAGTATGGGCGGGGCGAGATCCACAGATACGCAGTATTTT.

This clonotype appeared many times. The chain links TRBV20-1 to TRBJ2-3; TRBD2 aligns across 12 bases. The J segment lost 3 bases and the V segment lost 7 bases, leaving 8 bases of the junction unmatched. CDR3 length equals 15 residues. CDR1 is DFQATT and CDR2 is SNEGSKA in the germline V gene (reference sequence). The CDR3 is CSGRLAGVRTDTQYF. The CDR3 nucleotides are TGCAGTGGGCGACTAGCGGGAGTAAGAACAGATACGCAGTATTTT.

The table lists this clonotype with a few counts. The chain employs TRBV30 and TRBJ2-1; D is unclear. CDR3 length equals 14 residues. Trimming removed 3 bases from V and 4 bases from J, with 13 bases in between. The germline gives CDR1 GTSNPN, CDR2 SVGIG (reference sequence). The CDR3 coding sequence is TGTGCCTGGAGGACGCATGAATGGTACAATGAGCAGTTCTTC. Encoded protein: CAWRTHEWYNEQFF.

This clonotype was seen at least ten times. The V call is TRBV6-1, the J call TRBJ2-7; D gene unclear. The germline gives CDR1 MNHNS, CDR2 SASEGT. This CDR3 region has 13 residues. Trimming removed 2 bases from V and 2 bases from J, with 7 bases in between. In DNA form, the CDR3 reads TGTGCCAGCAGTGAAACGGTAACCTACGAGCAGTACTTC. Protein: CASSETVTYEQYF.

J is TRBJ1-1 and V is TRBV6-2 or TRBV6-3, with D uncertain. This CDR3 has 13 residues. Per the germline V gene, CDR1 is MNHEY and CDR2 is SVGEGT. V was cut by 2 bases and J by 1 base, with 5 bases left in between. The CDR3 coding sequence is TGTGCCAGCAGTTACGGCACGAACACTGAAGCTTTCTTT. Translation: CASSYGTNTEAFF.

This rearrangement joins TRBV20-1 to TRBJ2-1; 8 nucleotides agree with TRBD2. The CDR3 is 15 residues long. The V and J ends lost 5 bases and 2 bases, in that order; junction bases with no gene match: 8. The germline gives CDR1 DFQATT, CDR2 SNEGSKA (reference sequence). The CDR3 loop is CSAPKGLEPYNEQFF. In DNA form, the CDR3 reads TGCAGTGCTCCTAAGGGACTAGAACCCTACAATGAGCAGTTCTTC.